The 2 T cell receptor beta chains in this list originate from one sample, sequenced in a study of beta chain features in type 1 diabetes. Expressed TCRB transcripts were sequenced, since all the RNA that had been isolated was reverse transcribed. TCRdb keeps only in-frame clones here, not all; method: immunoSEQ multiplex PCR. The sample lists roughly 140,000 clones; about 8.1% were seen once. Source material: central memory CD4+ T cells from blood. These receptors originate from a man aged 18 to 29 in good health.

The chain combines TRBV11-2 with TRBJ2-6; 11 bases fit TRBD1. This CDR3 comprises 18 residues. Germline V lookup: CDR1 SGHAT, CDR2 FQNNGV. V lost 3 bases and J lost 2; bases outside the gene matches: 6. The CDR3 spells CASSFKGQGVTGANVLTF. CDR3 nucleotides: TGTGCCAGCAGCTTTAAGGGACAGGGGGTGACTGGGGCCAACGTCCTGACTTTC. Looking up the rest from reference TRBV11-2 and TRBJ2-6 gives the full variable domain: EAGVAQSPRYKIIEKRQSVAFWCNPISGHATLYWYQQILGQGPKLLIQFQNNGVVDDSQLPKDRFSAERLKGVDSTLKIQPAKLEDSAVYLCASSFKGQGVTGANVLTFGAGSRLTVL.

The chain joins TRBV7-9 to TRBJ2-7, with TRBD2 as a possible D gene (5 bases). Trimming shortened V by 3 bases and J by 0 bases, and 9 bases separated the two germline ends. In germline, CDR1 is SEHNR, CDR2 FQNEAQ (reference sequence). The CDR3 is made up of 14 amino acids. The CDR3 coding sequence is TGTGCCAGCAGCTTGGTAGGGAGCTCCTACGAGCAGTACTTC. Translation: CASSLVGSSYEQYF. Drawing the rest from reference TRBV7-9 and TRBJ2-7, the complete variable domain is DTGVSQNPRHKITKRGQNVTFRCDPISEHNRLYWYRQTLGQGPEFLTYFQNEAQLEKSRLLSDRFSAERPKGSFSTLEIQRTEQGDSAMYLCASSLVGSSYEQYFGPGTRLTVT.